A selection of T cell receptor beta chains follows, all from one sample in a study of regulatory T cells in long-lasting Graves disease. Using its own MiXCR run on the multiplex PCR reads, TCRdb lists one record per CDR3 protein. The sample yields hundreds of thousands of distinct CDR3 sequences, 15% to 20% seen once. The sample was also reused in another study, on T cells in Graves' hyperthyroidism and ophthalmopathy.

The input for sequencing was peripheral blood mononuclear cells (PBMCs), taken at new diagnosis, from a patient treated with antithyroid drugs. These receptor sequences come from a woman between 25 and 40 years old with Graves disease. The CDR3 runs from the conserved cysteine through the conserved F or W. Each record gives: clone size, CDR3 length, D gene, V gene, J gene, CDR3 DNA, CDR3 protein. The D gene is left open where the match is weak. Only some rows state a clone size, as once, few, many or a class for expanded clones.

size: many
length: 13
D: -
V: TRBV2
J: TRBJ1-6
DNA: TGTGCCAGTACTAGCTCCTATAATTCACCCCTCCACTTT
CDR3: CASTSSYNSPLHF

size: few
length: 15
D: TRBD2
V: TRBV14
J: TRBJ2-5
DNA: TGTGCCAGCAGCCAAGATTTATTACCGGGGGGGACCCAGTACTTC
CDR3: CASSQDLLPGGTQYF

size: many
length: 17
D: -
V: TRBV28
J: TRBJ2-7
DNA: TGTGCCAGCAGTTTCCTCCATTTGGAGCCCTACTCCTACGAGCAGTACTTC
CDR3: CASSFLHLEPYSYEQYF

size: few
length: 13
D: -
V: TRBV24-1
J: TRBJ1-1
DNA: TGTGCCACGAGAGGGGAGGCGGGGCTCGAGGCTTTCTTT
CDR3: CATRGEAGLEAFF

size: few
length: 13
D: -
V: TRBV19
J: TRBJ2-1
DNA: TGTGCCAGTAGTGCACGACAGCTTAATGAGCAGTTCTTC
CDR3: CASSARQLNEQFF

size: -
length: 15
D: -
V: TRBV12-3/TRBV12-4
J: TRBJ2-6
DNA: TGTGCCAGCAGTTTTTGGGCGTCTGGGGCCAACGTCCTGACTTTC
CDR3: CASSFWASGANVLTF

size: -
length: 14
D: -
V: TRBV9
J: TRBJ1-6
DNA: TGTGCCAGCAGCGTAGACAGGGCTTCGACACCCCTCCACTTT
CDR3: CASSVDRASTPLHF

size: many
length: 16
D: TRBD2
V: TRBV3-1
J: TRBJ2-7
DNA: TGTGCCAGCAGCCGAGCGGGACTAGCGGAGACCTACGAGCAGTACTTC
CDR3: CASSRAGLAETYEQYF

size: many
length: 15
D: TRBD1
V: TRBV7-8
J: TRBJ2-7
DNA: TGTGCCAGCAGCGTTAACCGGGACAGGTCCTACGAGCAGTACTTC
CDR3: CASSVNRDRSYEQYF

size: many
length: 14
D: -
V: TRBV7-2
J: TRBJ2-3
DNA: TGTGCCAGCAGGAAAGGAGGGCCCCGTGTTACGCAGTATTTT
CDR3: CASRKGGPRVTQYF

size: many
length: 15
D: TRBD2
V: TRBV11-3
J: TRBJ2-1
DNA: TGTGCCAGCAGCTTCATAGCGGGAGCTTTTAGTGAGCAGTTCTTC
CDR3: CASSFIAGAFSEQFF

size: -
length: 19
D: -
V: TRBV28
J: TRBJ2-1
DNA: TGTGCCAGCAGTTCCCCGGGACAGGGAAGCGGGAGATCCTACAATGAGCAGTTCTTC
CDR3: CASSSPGQGSGRSYNEQFF

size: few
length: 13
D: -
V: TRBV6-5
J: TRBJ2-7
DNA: TGTGCCAGCAGTTACTGGACTCAGGGCGAGCAGTACTTC
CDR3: CASSYWTQGEQYF

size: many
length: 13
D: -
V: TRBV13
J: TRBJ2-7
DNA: TGTGCCAGCAGCGGGGTCAGTCTATACGAGCAGTACTTC
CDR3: CASSGVSLYEQYF

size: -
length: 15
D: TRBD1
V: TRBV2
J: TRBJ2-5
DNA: TGTGCCAGCAGTGCAACGACAGGGTATCGAGAGACCCAGTACTTC
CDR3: CASSATTGYRETQYF

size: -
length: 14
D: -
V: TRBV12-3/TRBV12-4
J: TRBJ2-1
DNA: TGTGCCAGCAGCCTATCAGAGGCCCAACGATTTGAGTTCTTC
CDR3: CASSLSEAQRFEFF

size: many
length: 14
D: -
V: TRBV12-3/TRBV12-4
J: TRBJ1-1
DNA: TGTGCCAGCAGTTTAGTGAAGGGAAGGACTGAAGCTTTCTTT
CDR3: CASSLVKGRTEAFF

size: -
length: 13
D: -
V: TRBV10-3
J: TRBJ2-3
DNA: TGTGCCATCAGAGGCCCGTACACAGATACGCAGTATTTT
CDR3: CAIRGPYTDTQYF

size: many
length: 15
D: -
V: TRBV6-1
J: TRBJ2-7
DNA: TGTGCCAGCAGCCAAGAGGGCCTAAGCTCCTACGAGCAGTACTTC
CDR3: CASSQEGLSSYEQYF

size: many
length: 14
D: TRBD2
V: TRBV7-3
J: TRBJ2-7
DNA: TGTGCCAGACCCGGGACTAGCGAATCCTACGAGCAGTACTTC
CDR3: CARPGTSESYEQYF

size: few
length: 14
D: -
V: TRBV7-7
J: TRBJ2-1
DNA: TGTGCTAGCAGCCGTAGTGGCCCCAAGAATGAGCAGTTCTTC
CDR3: CASSRSGPKNEQFF

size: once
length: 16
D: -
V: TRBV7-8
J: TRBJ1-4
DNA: TGTGCCAGCAGCTTAGTATTGAAGGGGGCTAATGAAAAACTGTTTTTT
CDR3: CASSLVLKGANEKLFF

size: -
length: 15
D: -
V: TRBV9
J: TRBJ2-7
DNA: TGTGCCAGCAGCGTAGCTGGGGATGGCTCCTACGAGCAGTACTTC
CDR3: CASSVAGDGSYEQYF

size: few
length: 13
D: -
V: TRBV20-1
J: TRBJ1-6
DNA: TGCAGTGCTCCCCGGGACATTAATTCACCCCTCCACTTT
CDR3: CSAPRDINSPLHF

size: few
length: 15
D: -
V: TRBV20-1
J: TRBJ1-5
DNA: TGCAGTGCCCCCTGGGGGGGGGGCACCAGGCAGCCCCAGCATTTT
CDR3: CSAPWGGGTRQPQHF

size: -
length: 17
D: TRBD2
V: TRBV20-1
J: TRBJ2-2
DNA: TGCAGTGCTAGTCCCCTTTATGGACTAGTAGACACCGGGGAGCTGTTTTTT
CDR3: CSASPLYGLVDTGELFF

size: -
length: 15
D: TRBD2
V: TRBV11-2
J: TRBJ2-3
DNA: TGTGCCAGCAGCACAACTAGCGGGAGCACAGATACGCAGTATTTT
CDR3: CASSTTSGSTDTQYF

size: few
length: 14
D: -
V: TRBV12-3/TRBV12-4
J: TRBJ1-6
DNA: TGTGCCAGCAGTTTGACTAGCGGGATTTCACCCCTCCACTTT
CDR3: CASSLTSGISPLHF

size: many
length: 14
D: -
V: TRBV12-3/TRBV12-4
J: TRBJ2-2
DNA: TGTGCCAGCACCTCTTTAGGGGCGAGCGGGGAGCTGTTTTTT
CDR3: CASTSLGASGELFF

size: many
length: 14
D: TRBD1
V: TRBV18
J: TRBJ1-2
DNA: TGTGCCAGCTCACCTTCTGGGACAGGGTATGGCTACACCTTC
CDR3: CASSPSGTGYGYTF

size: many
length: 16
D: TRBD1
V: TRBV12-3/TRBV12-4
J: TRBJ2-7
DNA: TGTGCCAGCAGTTTGCTGATGACAGGGGAGTCATACGAGCAGTACTTC
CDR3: CASSLLMTGESYEQYF

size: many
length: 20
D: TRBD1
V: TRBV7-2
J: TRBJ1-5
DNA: TGTGCCAGCAGCCCCGGGCCAGGGGGCGCCCGCTTTAACAGCAATCAGCCCCAGCATTTT
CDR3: CASSPGPGGARFNSNQPQHF

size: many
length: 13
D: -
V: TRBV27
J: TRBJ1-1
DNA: TGTGCCAGCACCTACGGACAGCACACTGAAGCTTTCTTT
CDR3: CASTYGQHTEAFF

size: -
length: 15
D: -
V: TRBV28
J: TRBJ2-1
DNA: TGTGCCAGCACAATTGGGGGAGGGGGTATCCATGAGCAGTTCTTC
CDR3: CASTIGGGGIHEQFF

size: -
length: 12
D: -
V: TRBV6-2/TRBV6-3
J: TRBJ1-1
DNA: TGTGCCAGCAGTGGGCAGGGAGTGGATGCTTTCTTT
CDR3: CASSGQGVDAFF

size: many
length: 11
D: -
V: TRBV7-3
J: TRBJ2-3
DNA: TGTGCCAGCAGCTCGAGCGCTACGCAGTATTTT
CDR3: CASSSSATQYF

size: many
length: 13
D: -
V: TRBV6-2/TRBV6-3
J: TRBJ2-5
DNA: TGTGCCAGCAGACTCCTGGGTTTGGAGACCCAGTACTTC
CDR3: CASRLLGLETQYF

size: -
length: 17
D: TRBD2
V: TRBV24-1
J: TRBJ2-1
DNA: TGTGCCACCAGTGATAAGAGACTAGCGGGAGGGTTGATGAAGCAGTTCTTC
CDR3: CATSDKRLAGGLMKQFF

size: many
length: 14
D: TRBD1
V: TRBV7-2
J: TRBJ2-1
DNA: TGTGCCAGCAGCCCACGGACAGGGTACAATGAGCAGTTCTTC
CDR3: CASSPRTGYNEQFF

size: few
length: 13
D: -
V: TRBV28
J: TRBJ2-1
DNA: TGTGCCAGCAGTTCGGCCCAGGGCGATGAGCAGTTCTTC
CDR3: CASSSAQGDEQFF

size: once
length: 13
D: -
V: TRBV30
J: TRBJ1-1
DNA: TGTGCCTGGAACGAACAGCAACTCACTGAAGCTTTCTTT
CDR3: CAWNEQQLTEAFF

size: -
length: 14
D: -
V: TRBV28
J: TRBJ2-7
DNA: TGTGCTACACCCGCCGCAGCTCACTCCTACGAGCAGTACTTC
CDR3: CATPAAAHSYEQYF

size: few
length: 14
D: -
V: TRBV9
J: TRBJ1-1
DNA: TGTGCCAGCAGCGTATCCGGGGGCGCGGGTGAAGCTTTCTTT
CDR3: CASSVSGGAGEAFF

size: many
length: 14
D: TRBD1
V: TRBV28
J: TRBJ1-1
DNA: TGTGCCAGCCCATGGGACAGGGGGAACACTGAAGCTTTCTTT
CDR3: CASPWDRGNTEAFF

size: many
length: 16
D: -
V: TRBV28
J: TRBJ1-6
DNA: TGTGCCAGCAGAACACCGCATCGGACAGTTCCTTCACCCCTCCACTTT
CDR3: CASRTPHRTVPSPLHF

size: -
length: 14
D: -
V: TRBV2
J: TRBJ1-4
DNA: TGTGCCAGCGGTTACAGGGCCCTTGGAGGAAAACTGTTTTTT
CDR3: CASGYRALGGKLFF

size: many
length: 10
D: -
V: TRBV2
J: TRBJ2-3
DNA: TGTGCCAGCGGGGTATATACGCAGTATTTT
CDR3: CASGVYTQYF

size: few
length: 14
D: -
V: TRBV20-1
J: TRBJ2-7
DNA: TGCAGTGCTTTAAAGTCCCATGCGGAATACGAGCAGTACTTC
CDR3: CSALKSHAEYEQYF

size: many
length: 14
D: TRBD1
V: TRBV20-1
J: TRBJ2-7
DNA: TGCAGTGCTAGAGTATACAGGGGTTGGGATGAGCAGTACTTC
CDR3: CSARVYRGWDEQYF

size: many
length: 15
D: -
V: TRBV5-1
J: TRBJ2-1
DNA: TGCGCCAGCAGAGGAGATGCGTCCCTCTACAATGAGCAGTTCTTC
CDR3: CASRGDASLYNEQFF

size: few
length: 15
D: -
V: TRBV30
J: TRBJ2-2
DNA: TGTGCCTGGATTTATGCAGGGTTAAACACCGGGGAGCTGTTTTTT
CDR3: CAWIYAGLNTGELFF

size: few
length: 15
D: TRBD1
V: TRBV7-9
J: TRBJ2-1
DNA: TGTGCCAGCAGCTACCCCAGGACAGGGACAAATGAGCAGTTCTTC
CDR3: CASSYPRTGTNEQFF

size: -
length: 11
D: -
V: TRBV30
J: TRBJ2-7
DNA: TGTGCCTGGAGTCAGCCCTACGAGCAGTACTTC
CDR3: CAWSQPYEQYF

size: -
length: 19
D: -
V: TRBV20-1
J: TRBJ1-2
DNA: TGCAGTGCTAGTGGCAGACTCTTACGGAGACAGGAGACTAACTATGGCTACACCTTC
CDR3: CSASGRLLRRQETNYGYTF

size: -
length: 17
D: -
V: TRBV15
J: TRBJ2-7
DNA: TGTGCCACCAGCAGAGACCCCGTGTTTAAGGGATTTGACGAGCAGTACTTC
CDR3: CATSRDPVFKGFDEQYF

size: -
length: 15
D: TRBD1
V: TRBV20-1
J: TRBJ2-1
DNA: TGCAGTGCAGATCCCGGGACAGGGGCGAGATATGAGCAGTTCTTC
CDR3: CSADPGTGARYEQFF

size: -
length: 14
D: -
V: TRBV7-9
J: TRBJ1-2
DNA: TGTGCCAGCAGCTTATACCGGGCTAACTATGGCTACACCTTC
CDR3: CASSLYRANYGYTF

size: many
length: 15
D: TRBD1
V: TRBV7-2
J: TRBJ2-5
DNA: TGTGCCAGCAGCTTTCCGACAGGGAACCAAGAGACCCAGTACTTC
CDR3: CASSFPTGNQETQYF

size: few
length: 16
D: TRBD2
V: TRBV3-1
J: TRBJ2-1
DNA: TGTGCCAGCAGCCATCCGATCCTAGCGGGAGGGAATGAGCAGTTCTTC
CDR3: CASSHPILAGGNEQFF